Detailed here is one TCR beta chain. Here immunoSEQ multiplex PCR was the method, and the copy in TCRdb shows in-frame clones only, minus some. The sample holds 55,000 to 80,000 clones; 60% to 75% are singletons and the top ten take roughly 27%. This sample was included in a study of blood T cell repertoires in COVID-19. V lost 6 bases and J lost 6, with 13 bases in between. In germline, CDR1 is SGHTA, CDR2 FQGNSA. The CDR3 consists of 13 residues. This receptor was taken from a woman aged 80 or over with acute or convalescent COVID-19. Sequenced input: peripheral blood. V and J are TRBV7-2 and TRBJ2-3, with D unclear. The CDR3 nucleotides read TGTGCCAGCAGTCCCGCGCCCCGCGATACGCAGTATTTT. Translation gives CASSPAPRDTQYF.